This T cell receptor (beta chain) was identified in a study of blood T cell repertoires in COVID-19. Turning to the study itself: PBMCs, B-cell-depleted T cells, or T cells provided the cDNA or gDNA that made up the material.

From germline, CDR1 is SEHNR and CDR2 FQNEAQ (reference sequence). The CDR3 spans 18 residues. J was trimmed by 0 bases and V by 4 bases; bases with no gene match: 9. The sample holds a few counts of this clone. Clones were read by immunoSEQ multiplex PCR, and TCRdb kept only the in-frame ones, dropping some. The sample carries roughly 200,000 clones, roughly 88% recorded once. V is TRBV7-9 and J is TRBJ2-6; 7 bases align to TRBD2. The receptor was isolated from a man aged 35 to 55 with acute or convalescent COVID-19. The specimen was peripheral blood. CDR3 in DNA: TGTGCCAGCAGCTCGGGGGGAGGCCGTGCCTCTGGGGCCAACGTCCTGACTTTC. The encoded protein is CASSSGGGRASGANVLTF.